Listed below are T cell receptor beta chains from one sample, sequenced in a study of CD8 T cells in Susac syndrome. TCRdb called the immunoSEQ multiplex PCR reads again in MiXCR, with one record for every CDR3 protein. The table has about 77,000 distinct CDR3 sequences, 85% to 95% seen once. The specimen sequenced was CD4+ T cells from PBMCs. Receptor source: a human donor with Susac syndrome. Both conserved end residues are part of each CDR3. A D gene is named only where the DNA matches it firmly. Size is omitted from some rows. Given values are once, few, many or a class for expanded clones.

clone_size	d_call	v_call	j_call	cdr3_nt	cdr3_aa
-	-	TRBV19	TRBJ1-5	TGTGCCAGTAGTCTCCGGGGGTTCGAAAGGCAGCCCCAGCATTTT	CASSLRGFERQPQHF
-	-	TRBV19	TRBJ2-7	TGTGCCAGTAGTGCCGTCTCCTACGAGCAGTACTTC	CASSAVSYEQYF
-	-	TRBV6-1	TRBJ2-4	TGTGCCAGCAGTGAAGTCGATAAACTAGCCAAAAACATTCAGTACTTC	CASSEVDKLAKNIQYF
-	TRBD2	TRBV12-3/TRBV12-4	TRBJ2-7	TGTGCCAGCACTTTTTCGCGCGCGGGAGGGACCTCCTACGAGCAGTACTTC	CASTFSRAGGTSYEQYF
once	-	TRBV7-2	TRBJ2-3	TGTGCCAGCAGCTTTGGCGGATATAGCACAGATACGCAGTATTTT	CASSFGGYSTDTQYF
-	-	TRBV18	TRBJ1-5	TGTGCCAGCTCACCAGGACCGTTACAGGGTCAGCCCCAGCATTTT	CASSPGPLQGQPQHF
-	TRBD1	TRBV28	TRBJ2-7	TGTGCCAGCAGTTCCACTCGACAGGGGGCGTACGAGCAGTACTTC	CASSSTRQGAYEQYF
-	-	TRBV2	TRBJ2-1	TGTGCCAGCAGTGAGTGGCACGGGGGAGAGCAGTTCTTC	CASSEWHGGEQFF
once	TRBD2	TRBV7-2	TRBJ2-3	TGTGCCAGCAGCTTAGCGGCGGGAGAGCGCACAGATACGCAGTATTTT	CASSLAAGERTDTQYF
-	TRBD2	TRBV20-1	TRBJ2-7	TGCAGTGCTTTTAGCGGGCCCGCGAACTACGAGCAGTACTTC	CSAFSGPANYEQYF
-	-	TRBV20-1	TRBJ1-6	TGCAGCGTCAGGGGTTTGGGAATTTCACCCCTCCACTTT	CSVRGLGISPLHF
-	-	TRBV15	TRBJ2-5	TGTGCCACCAGCAGAGTGGGCAGGGGAGAGACCCAGTACTTC	CATSRVGRGETQYF
-	-	TRBV7-2	TRBJ2-1	TGTGCCAGCAGCTTTCCTCCGGATGGCCTCGATGAGCAGTTCTTC	CASSFPPDGLDEQFF
-	TRBD1	TRBV20-1	TRBJ1-5	TGCAGTGCTGGGCCGTCCCGGGACAGGGGCAATCAGCCCCAGCATTTT	CSAGPSRDRGNQPQHF
-	-	TRBV5-1	TRBJ1-4	TGCGCCAGCAGCTTGGGGGGGACTAATGAAAAACTGTTTTTT	CASSLGGTNEKLFF
-	TRBD1	TRBV11-2	TRBJ2-7	TGTGCCAGCAGCTTGGAGACAGGGGGCTACGAGCAGTACTTC	CASSLETGGYEQYF
-	-	TRBV29-1	TRBJ2-4	TGCAGCGCCAGTGAGAAAAACATTCAGTACTTC	CSASEKNIQYF
-	-	TRBV7-9	TRBJ2-7	TGTGCCAGCAGCTTAGCGCGATCAGAGCAGTACTTC	CASSLARSEQYF
-	-	TRBV2	TRBJ1-3	TGTGCCAGCAGTGTTCTGGAGAACACCATATATTTT	CASSVLENTIYF
-	-	TRBV5-1	TRBJ2-5	TGCGCCAGCAGCTTTTCGGATCAAGAGACCCAGTACTTC	CASSFSDQETQYF
-	TRBD2	TRBV27	TRBJ2-2	TGTGCCAGCCGTAGAAGAGCGCCGGGACTAGCCGCCATCGGGGAGCTGTTTTTT	CASRRRAPGLAAIGELFF
-	-	TRBV27	TRBJ2-2	TGTGCCAGCAGTTTTAGGCTAACAGAAGGGTCCGGGGAGCTGTTTTTT	CASSFRLTEGSGELFF
-	-	TRBV7-6	TRBJ2-1	TGTGCCAGCAGCTTAATCGGGAATGAGCAGTTCTTC	CASSLIGNEQFF
-	-	TRBV6-1	TRBJ2-2	TGTGCCAGCAGCCTACAACAGGGATCGAACACCGGGGAGCTGTTTTTT	CASSLQQGSNTGELFF
-	-	TRBV7-2	TRBJ2-5	TGTGCCAGCAGCTTAGCCAGGAGGCAAGAGACCCAGTACTTC	CASSLARRQETQYF